The next 9 T cell receptor beta chains were all read from a single sample in a study of breast tumors, draining lymph nodes, adjacent tissues. TCRdb analysed the multiplex PCR reads with MiXCR anew, one entry per CDR3 protein. This sample yields roughly 100,000 distinct CDR3 sequences, of which about 31% are seen a single time; under 6% belongs to the top ten. Samples came from axillary lymph nodes draining the breast cancer. The sample consisted of axillary lymph node tissue. The receptors here all came from a female donor with breast cancer. Some clones in this sample may be carry-over from other donors' samples.

This clonotype was observed many times. The chain has TRBV4-2 and TRBJ2-1; 7 nucleotides align to TRBD2. In germline, CDR1 is LGHNA, CDR2 YNFKEQ. V was pared by 0 bases and J by 4 bases, with 9 bases of the junction left unmatched. This CDR3 has 17 residues. CDR3 bases: TGTGCCAGCAGCCAAGAAGGAACGGGGGGATCTTACAATGAGCAGTTCTTC. Protein: CASSQEGTGGSYNEQFF.

This clonotype was recorded many times. The chain joins TRBV6-5 to TRBJ2-2; D call uncertain. From germline, CDR1 is MNHEY and CDR2 SVGAGI. Deletions cut 3 bases from V and 2 bases from J, with 16 bases between. The CDR3 contains 17 residues. The CDR3 nucleotides are TGTGCCAGCAGTTATTTTTGGCAAGCGCCAAACACCGGGGAGCTGTTTTTT. This translates into CASSYFWQAPNTGELFF.

This rearrangement joins TRBV29-1 to TRBJ2-6; D is unresolved. Germline-derived CDR1 and CDR2 are SQVTM and ANQGSEA. Trimming took off 3 bases at V and 4 bases at J, with 4 bases between the two ends. This CDR3 spans 12 amino acids. The CDR3 sequence: CSVEEGANVLTF. CDR3 DNA: TGCAGCGTTGAGGAAGGGGCCAACGTCCTGACTTTC.

This clonotype occurred many times. The V call is TRBV19, the J call TRBJ2-5, with TRBD1 identical over 8 bases. V lost 5 bases to trimming and J lost 5 bases; unmatched junction nucleotides: 7. CDR3 length: 14 residues. CDR1 is LNHDA, CDR2 SQIVND, per germline (reference sequence). CDR3 nucleotide sequence: TGTGCCAGTAGTCGGACAGGGCGGCGGGAGACCCAGTACTTC. Its protein product is CASSRTGRRETQYF. The whole variable domain, remainder taken from reference TRBV19 and TRBJ2-5, is DGGITQSPKYLFRKEGQNVTLSCEQNLNHDAMYWYRQDPGQGLRLIYYSQIVNDFQKGDIAEGYSVSREKKESFPLTVTSAQKNPTAFYLCASSRTGRRETQYFGPGTRLLVL.

This clonotype was detected ten times or more. This chain connects TRBV29-1 to TRBJ2-5; D remains unclear. Germline V CDR1 and CDR2: SQVTM, ANQGSEA. V was trimmed by 3 bases and J by 5 bases, leaving 10 bases between them. The CDR3 runs 12 residues. The CDR3 region has the DNA TGCAGCGTTGACCGAGGATCGGAGACCCAGTACTTC. This translates into CSVDRGSETQYF.

The chain is built from TRBV29-1 and TRBJ1-1; maybe TRBD1 (6 bases). The V and J ends lost 7 bases and 1 base respectively, with 10 bases between them. CDR1 is SQVTM and CDR2 is ANQGSEA in the germline V gene. This CDR3 has 12 amino acids. The CDR3 nucleotides read TGCAGCGCCGCGACAGGGAACACTGAAGCTTTCTTT. This encodes CSAATGNTEAFF.

This chain joins TRBV6-5 and TRBJ2-3; D is uncertain. With 5 bases removed from V and 5 bases from J, the gap between germline ends came to 14 bases. Germline V gene sequence: CDR1 MNHEY, CDR2 SVGAGI. The CDR3 sequence is 14 residues long. CDR3 bases: TGTGCCAGCAGTCACCCCACTGTGCGAGATACGCAGTATTTT. This encodes CASSHPTVRDTQYF.

Ten or more counts support this clonotype. The chain joins TRBV4-1 to TRBJ2-5; D is undetermined. Between the trimmed V and J ends, which lost 2 bases and 4 bases, there was a span of 2 bases. CDR1 and CDR2 from the germline V gene are MGHRA and YSYEKL. This CDR3 has 11 residues. This CDR3 is CASSQRETQYF. CDR3 coding DNA: TGCGCCAGCAGCCAAAGAGAGACCCAGTACTTC.

In its sample, this clonotype was seen many times. The chain uses TRBV6-5 and TRBJ2-7; 12 nucleotides line up with TRBD1. J gave up 4 bases and V 5 bases, and 9 bases lay outside the gene matches. This CDR3 comprises 16 residues. Germline values: CDR1 MNHEY, CDR2 SVGAGI. CDR3 sequence (DNA): TGTGCCAGCAGTCCCAGTCCGGGACAGGGGGCTTACGAGCAGTACTTC. The encoded protein is CASSPSPGQGAYEQYF.